Listed below are T cell receptor beta chains from one sample, sequenced in a study of cytomegalovirus exposure and HLA in healthy donors. Assay used: immunoSEQ multiplex PCR; TCRdb lists only in-frame clones, some missing. The sample comprises about 160,000 clones, 65% to 90% of which are singletons, and about 11% rests with the top ten. Sequencing input: PBMCs. These TCRs come from a man in his fifties in good health and CMV-seropositive. The CDR3 runs from the conserved cysteine through the conserved F or W. The D gene is left open where the match is weak. Clone size is stated in some rows and not others, as once, few, many or a class when expanded.

>TRBJ2-1|TRBD2|TRBV4-2|-
CASSPGTVAGAGEQFF
TGTGCCAGCAGCCCGGGGACCGTCGCGGGAGCGGGTGAGCAGTTCTTC
>TRBJ1-1|TRBD1|TRBV6-1|-
CASSRQGEAFF
TGTGCCAGCAGTCGACAGGGAGAAGCTTTCTTT
>TRBJ2-7|-|TRBV6-1|-
CASSIQGYEQYF
TGTGCCAGCAGTATACAGGGCTACGAGCAGTACTTC
>TRBJ2-7|-|TRBV27|few
CASSFQARGGEQYF
TGTGCCAGCAGTTTTCAAGCCAGGGGTGGCGAGCAGTACTTC
>TRBJ2-4|TRBD1|TRBV5-8|-
CASSFWTGVDKNIQYF
TGTGCCAGCAGCTTTTGGACAGGGGTGGACAAAAACATTCAGTACTTC
>TRBJ2-1|TRBD2|TRBV2|once
CASSEDIGGEFDEQFF
TGTGCCAGCAGTGAAGATATCGGGGGGGAGTTCGATGAGCAGTTCTTC
>TRBJ1-1|-|TRBV19|-
CASSRWGGLAFF
TGTGCCAGTAGCCGGTGGGGGGGCTTGGCTTTCTTT
>TRBJ2-1|-|TRBV19|-
CASGPAGEQFF
TGTGCCAGTGGGCCCGCTGGTGAGCAGTTCTTC
>TRBJ1-4|-|TRBV19|-
CASSVMRGANEKLFF
TGTGCCAGTAGCGTTATGAGAGGAGCTAATGAAAAACTGTTTTTT
>TRBJ2-7|TRBD1|TRBV28|once
CASSFGTEVYEQYF
TGTGCCAGCAGTTTCGGGACAGAAGTCTACGAGCAGTACTTC
>TRBJ2-2|-|TRBV19|-
CASWSGELFF
TGTGCCAGTTGGAGCGGGGAGCTGTTTTTT
>TRBJ2-1|-|TRBV6-5|-
CASSYRGGMSYNEQFF
TGTGCCAGCAGTTACAGAGGCGGGATGTCCTACAATGAGCAGTTCTTC
>TRBJ1-1|-|TRBV5-8|-
CASSLTPNTEAFF
TGTGCCAGCAGCTTGACACCGAACACTGAAGCTTTCTTT
>TRBJ1-5|TRBD1|TRBV29-1|once
CSVGQETDQPQHF
TGCAGCGTCGGACAGGAGACCGATCAGCCCCAGCATTTT
>TRBJ1-1|-|TRBV7-9|-
CASSLGGEAFF
TGTGCCAGCAGCCTCGGGGGTGAAGCTTTCTTT
>TRBJ2-5|TRBD1|TRBV7-2|-
CASSLGDSQETQYF
TGTGCCAGCAGCTTGGGGGACAGTCAAGAGACCCAGTACTTC
>TRBJ2-1|TRBD2|TRBV30|-
CAWTNGLAGAEQFF
TGTGCCTGGACAAACGGACTAGCGGGGGCCGAGCAGTTCTTC
>TRBJ2-5|TRBD1|TRBV30|-
CAWTVGQFLQETQYF
TGTGCCTGGACCGTGGGACAGTTTTTACAAGAGACCCAGTACTTC
>TRBJ1-3|TRBD1|TRBV5-1|-
CASGQGVGNTIYF
TGCGCCAGCGGGCAGGGGGTAGGAAACACCATATATTTT
>TRBJ1-1|-|TRBV11-3|once
CASSSTGLGAEAFF
TGTGCCAGCAGCTCCACAGGGTTGGGCGCTGAAGCTTTCTTT
>TRBJ2-7|-|TRBV28|-
CASRYLDSDSYEQYF
TGTGCCAGCAGGTACCTAGACAGTGACTCCTACGAGCAGTACTTC
>TRBJ2-7|-|TRBV28|once
CAGSLPGRVQDF
TGTGCCGGCAGTCTACCCGGGCGGGTCCAGGACTTC
>TRBJ1-4|TRBD1|TRBV9|-
CASSSSFGGGATNEKLFF
TGTGCCAGCAGCTCGAGCTTTGGAGGGGGCGCAACTAATGAAAAACTGTTTTTT
>TRBJ2-3|-|TRBV28|-
CASSLGPPVETQYF
TGTGCCAGCAGTTTAGGGCCCCCCGTGGAAACGCAGTATTTT
>TRBJ1-2|TRBD1|TRBV7-6|-
CASSSGQGQFGYTF
TGTGCCAGCAGCTCGGGACAGGGACAGTTTGGCTACACCTTC
>TRBJ1-2|-|TRBV7-8|-
CASSRAAHSNYGYTF
TGTGCCAGCAGTAGAGCGGCCCATAGTAACTATGGCTACACCTTC
>TRBJ1-4|-|TRBV19|-
CASSIRVPVGKLFF
TGTGCCAGTAGTATACGGGTCCCCGTGGGAAAACTGTTTTTT
>TRBJ1-3|-|TRBV28|-
CASRQGTGNTIYF
TGTGCCAGCAGACAGGGAACTGGAAACACCATATATTTT
>TRBJ1-3|-|TRBV10-3|-
CAISEQAGRLSGNTIYF
TGTGCCATCAGTGAGCAGGCGGGACGTCTCTCTGGAAACACCATATATTTT
>TRBJ1-1|TRBD1|TRBV7-9|-
CASSPRQGSTEAFF
TGTGCCAGCAGCCCGAGACAGGGTTCCACTGAAGCTTTCTTT
>TRBJ1-2|TRBD1|TRBV4-1|-
CASSQDLRDRVRPYGYTF
TGCGCCAGCAGCCAAGATCTCCGGGACAGGGTACGGCCCTATGGCTACACCTTC
>TRBJ1-4|-|TRBV18|-
CASSPGAGTNEKLFF
TGTGCCAGCTCACCAGGGGCAGGTACTAATGAAAAACTGTTTTTT
>TRBJ1-4|-|TRBV21-1|-
CASRESNRGSRGVNEKLFF
TGTGCCAGCAGAGAATCGAACAGGGGCTCCCGAGGGGTTAATGAAAAACTGTTTTTT
>TRBJ1-5|-|TRBV6-5|-
CASSYQPTQPQHF
TGTGCCAGCAGTTACCAACCGACACAGCCCCAGCATTTT
>TRBJ1-5|-|TRBV30|-
CAWSVGQDNQPQHF
TGTGCCTGGAGTGTTGGTCAGGATAATCAGCCCCAGCATTTT